Listed here is a single T cell receptor beta chain. Its specificity is not known. Second doses were pooled across both intervals (about 4 or about 12 weeks). These data originate in a study of T cell responses to AZD1222 COVID-19 vaccine. The length of the CDR3 is 14 residues. V was shortened by 4 bases and J by 2 bases, with 15 bases between the two germline ends. Germline V gene sequence: CDR1 GTSNPN, CDR2 SVGIG (reference sequence). Study-wide findings and caveats: Increased Spike-specific TCR breadth and depth were observed after two AZD1222 doses. Samples come after the peak T cell response, not at day 14. Females outnumbered males among donors, who were mostly white British; clonal diversity was possibly underestimated.

Libraries were prepared by immunoSEQ multiplex PCR; TCRdb keeps only in-frame clonotypes and omits some of them. The sample yields approximately 75,000 clones, around nine tenths seen once. The chain employs TRBV30 and TRBJ2-7, with D maybe TRBD1 (5 bases). The sequences come from peripheral blood, collected 28 days after the second AZD1222 dose. The sequence derives from an adult who received the AZD1222 COVID-19 vaccine. The CDR3 is CAWTAGFPPYEQYF. CDR3 sequence (DNA): TGTGCCTGGACTGCAGGGTTCCCCCCCTACGAGCAGTACTTC.